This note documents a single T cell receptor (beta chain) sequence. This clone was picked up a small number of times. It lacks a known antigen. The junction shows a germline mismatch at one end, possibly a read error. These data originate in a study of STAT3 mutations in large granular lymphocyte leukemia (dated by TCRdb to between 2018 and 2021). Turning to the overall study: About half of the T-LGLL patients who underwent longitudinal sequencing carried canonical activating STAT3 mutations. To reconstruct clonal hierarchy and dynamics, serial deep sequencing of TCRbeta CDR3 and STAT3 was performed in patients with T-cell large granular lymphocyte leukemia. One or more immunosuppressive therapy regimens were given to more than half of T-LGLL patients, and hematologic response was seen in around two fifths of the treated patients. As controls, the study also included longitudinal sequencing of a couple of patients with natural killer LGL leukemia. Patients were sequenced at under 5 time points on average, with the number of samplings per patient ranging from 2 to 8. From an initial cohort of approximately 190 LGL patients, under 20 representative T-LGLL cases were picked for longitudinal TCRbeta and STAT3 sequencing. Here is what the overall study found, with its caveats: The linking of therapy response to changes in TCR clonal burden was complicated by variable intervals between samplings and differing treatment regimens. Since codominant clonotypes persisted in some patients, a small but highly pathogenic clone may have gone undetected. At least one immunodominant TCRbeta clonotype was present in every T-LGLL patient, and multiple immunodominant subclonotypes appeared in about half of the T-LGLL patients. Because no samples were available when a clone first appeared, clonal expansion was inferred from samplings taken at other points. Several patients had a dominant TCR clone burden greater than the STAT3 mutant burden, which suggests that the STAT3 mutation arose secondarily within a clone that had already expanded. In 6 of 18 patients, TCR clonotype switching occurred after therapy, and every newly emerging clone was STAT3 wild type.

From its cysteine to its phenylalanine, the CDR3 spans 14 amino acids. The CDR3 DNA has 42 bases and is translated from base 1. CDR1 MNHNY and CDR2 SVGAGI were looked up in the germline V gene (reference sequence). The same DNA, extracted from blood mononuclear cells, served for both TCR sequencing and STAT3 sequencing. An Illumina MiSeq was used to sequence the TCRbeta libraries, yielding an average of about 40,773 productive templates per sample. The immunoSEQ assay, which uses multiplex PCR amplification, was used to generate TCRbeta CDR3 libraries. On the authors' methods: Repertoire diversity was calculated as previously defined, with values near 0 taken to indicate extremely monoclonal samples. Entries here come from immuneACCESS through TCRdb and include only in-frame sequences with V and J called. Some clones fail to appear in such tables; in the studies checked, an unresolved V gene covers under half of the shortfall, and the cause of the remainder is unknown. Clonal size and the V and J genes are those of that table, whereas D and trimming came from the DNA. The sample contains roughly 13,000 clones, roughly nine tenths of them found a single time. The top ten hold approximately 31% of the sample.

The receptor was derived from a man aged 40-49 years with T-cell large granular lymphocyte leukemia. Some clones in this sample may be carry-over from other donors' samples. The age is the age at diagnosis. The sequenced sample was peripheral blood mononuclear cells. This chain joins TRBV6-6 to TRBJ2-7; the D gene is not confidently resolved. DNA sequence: TGTGCCAGCAGGGACCTACTCGTCTCCGACGAGCAGTACTTC. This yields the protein CASRDLLVSDEQYF.